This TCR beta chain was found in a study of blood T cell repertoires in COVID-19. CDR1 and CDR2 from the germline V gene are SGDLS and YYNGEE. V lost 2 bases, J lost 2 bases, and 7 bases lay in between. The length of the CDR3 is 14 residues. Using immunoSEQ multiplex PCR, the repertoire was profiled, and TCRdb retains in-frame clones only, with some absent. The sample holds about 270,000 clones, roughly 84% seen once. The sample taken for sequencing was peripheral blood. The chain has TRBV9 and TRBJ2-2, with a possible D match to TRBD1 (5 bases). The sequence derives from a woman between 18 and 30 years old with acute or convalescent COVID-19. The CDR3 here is CASSVDINTGELFF. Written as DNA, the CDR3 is TGTGCCAGCAGCGTGGACATTAACACCGGGGAGCTGTTTTTT.